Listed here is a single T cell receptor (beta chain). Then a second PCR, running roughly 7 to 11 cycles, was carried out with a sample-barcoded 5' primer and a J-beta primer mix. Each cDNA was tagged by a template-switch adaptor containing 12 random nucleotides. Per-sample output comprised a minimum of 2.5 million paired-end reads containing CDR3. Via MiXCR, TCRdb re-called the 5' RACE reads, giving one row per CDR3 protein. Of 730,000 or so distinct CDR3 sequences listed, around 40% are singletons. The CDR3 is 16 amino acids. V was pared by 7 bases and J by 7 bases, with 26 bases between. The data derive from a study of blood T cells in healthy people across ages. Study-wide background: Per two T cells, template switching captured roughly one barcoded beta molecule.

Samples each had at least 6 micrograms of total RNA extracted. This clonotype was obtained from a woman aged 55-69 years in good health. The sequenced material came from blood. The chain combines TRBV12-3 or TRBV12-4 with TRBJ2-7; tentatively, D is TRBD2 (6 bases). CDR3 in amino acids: CASTPSGTGAYNEQYF. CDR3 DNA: TGTGCCAGCACCCCCTCCGGGACTGGTGCGTACAATGAGCAGTACTTC.